This T cell receptor (beta chain) was sequenced in a study of long-term antiretroviral therapy in people with HIV. Note on this clone: The antigen is not known.

Findings and limits, study-wide: An increase in diversity followed ART, yet levels stayed below transplant donor controls.

Version v3.0 of the immunoSEQ assay was performed at survey level. Profiled with immunoSEQ multiplex PCR; TCRdb holds only in-frame clones, not every one. Of about 10,000 clones listed, roughly 89% were seen once; the top ten hold 9.3%. V lost 3 bases and J lost 4, with 10 bases in between. CDR3 length: 14 amino acids. The V gene's germline CDR1 is SGHTA and CDR2 FQGNSA. There was at least one pre-ART PBMC sample for each donor, plus at least two post-ART PBMC samples. The United States was where all participants with HIV were treated. The samples, holding about 0.95-11 million cryopreserved PBMC, were thawed before DNA extraction was carried out.

The input for sequencing was unsorted PBMCs, taken 0.3 years before starting antiretroviral therapy. The chain couples TRBV7-2 to TRBJ2-1; TRBD1 might be the D (6 bases). This TCR was sampled from a man aged 25 to 45 with HIV. This CDR3 reads CASSFAGVYNEQFF. The CDR3 bases are TGTGCCAGCAGCTTTGCAGGGGTATACAATGAGCAGTTCTTC.